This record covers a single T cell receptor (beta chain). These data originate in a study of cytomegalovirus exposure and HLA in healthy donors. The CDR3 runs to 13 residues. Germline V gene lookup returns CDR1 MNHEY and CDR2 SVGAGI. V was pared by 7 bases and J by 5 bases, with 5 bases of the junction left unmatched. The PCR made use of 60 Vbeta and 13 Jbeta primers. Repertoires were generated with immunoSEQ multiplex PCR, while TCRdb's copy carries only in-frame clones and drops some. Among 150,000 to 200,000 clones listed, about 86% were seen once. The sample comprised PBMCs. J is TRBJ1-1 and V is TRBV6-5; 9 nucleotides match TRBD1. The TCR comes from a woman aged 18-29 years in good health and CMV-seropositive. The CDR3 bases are TGTGCCAGCACCGGACAGGGGATGACTGAAGCTTTCTTT. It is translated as CASTGQGMTEAFF.